These T cell receptor beta chains were read from a single sample in a study of T-cell reconstitution after alpha-beta-depleted transplantation in children. TCRdb reanalysed the PCR reads using MiXCR and keeps one entry per CDR3 protein. This table holds about 470,000 distinct CDR3 sequences, 43% found once. The sample here was PBMCs, taken before TCRalphabeta/CD19-depleted stem cell transplant. The receptors shown here come from a girl aged 2-10 years with aplastic anemia, due to receive a stem cell transplant. CDR3s include the opening cysteine and the closing phenylalanine or tryptophan. D genes are given only for firm matches. Where a row states a size, it is once, few, many or the class of an expanded clone; other rows omit it.

j_gene,d_gene,v_gene,abundance,CDR3nt,CDR3aa
TRBJ1-2,NA,TRBV28,NA,TGTGCCAGCAGTTTGAGGGGGTTCTATGGCTACACCTTC,CASSLRGFYGYTF
TRBJ2-1,NA,TRBV5-1,NA,TGCGCCAGCAGCCCTAGGGGGTTAGGGAATGAGCAGTTCTTC,CASSPRGLGNEQFF
TRBJ1-4,NA,TRBV12-3/TRBV12-4,NA,TGTGCCAGCAGTCCGGACTTACGGGAAAAACTGTTTTTT,CASSPDLREKLFF
TRBJ2-3,NA,TRBV2,few,TGTGCCAGCAGCCCTAAGGGGCTGACGAAGTATTTT,CASSPKGLTKYF
TRBJ2-5,TRBD2,TRBV27,NA,TGTGCCAGCAGTCTTAGCGGGTCTGAGAAAACCCAGTACTTC,CASSLSGSEKTQYF
TRBJ2-1,TRBD2,TRBV20-1,NA,TGCAGTGCTAGAGCAGTTTTGGGGGGGGACAATGAGCAGTTCTTC,CSARAVLGGDNEQFF
TRBJ2-1,NA,TRBV20-1,NA,TGCAGTGCTAGCGGGAATAGCAATGAGCAGTTCTTC,CSASGNSNEQFF
TRBJ2-2,NA,TRBV20-1,few,TGCAGTGCCAGACTAGCCGGGGAGCTGTTTTTT,CSARLAGELFF
TRBJ1-3,TRBD1,TRBV12-3/TRBV12-4,many,TGTGCCAGCAGTGCCGGGACAGCGCTTAGCTCTGGAAACACCATATATTTT,CASSAGTALSSGNTIYF
TRBJ2-3,NA,TRBV10-3,NA,TGTGCCATCAGTGAAAGATCACGGGATACGCAGTATTTT,CAISERSRDTQYF
TRBJ2-3,NA,TRBV20-1,NA,TGCAGTGTGGCTACTAGCACAGATACGCAGTATTTT,CSVATSTDTQYF
TRBJ2-7,NA,TRBV7-9,many,TGTGCCAGCAGCTTAGCAGCGCGGGAGCAGTACTTC,CASSLAAREQYF
TRBJ1-2,NA,TRBV4-3,NA,TGCGCCAGCAGCCAAGATCTTATTTTCGGCAGGGATGTCCCTAACTATGGCTACACCTTC,CASSQDLIFGRDVPNYGYTF
TRBJ1-2,TRBD1,TRBV27,many,TGTGCCAGCAGTTTGAAGGACAGGGAGAACTATGGCTACACCTTC,CASSLKDRENYGYTF
TRBJ1-2,NA,TRBV7-2,NA,TGTGCCAGCAGCCCACCCCAACTAAGTATATATGGCTACACCTTC,CASSPPQLSIYGYTF
TRBJ2-7,NA,TRBV7-9,NA,TGTGCCAGCAGCTTTATCGGCGGCGGACCCTCCTACGAGCAGTACTTC,CASSFIGGGPSYEQYF
TRBJ1-1,NA,TRBV20-1,NA,TGCAGTGCTAGGGTAGGGTGGACTGAAGCTTTCTTT,CSARVGWTEAFF
TRBJ1-2,NA,TRBV18,many,TGTGCCAGCTCACAAACGCCAAAGACACCGAACGGCTATGGCTACACCTTC,CASSQTPKTPNGYGYTF
TRBJ2-7,NA,TRBV29-1,NA,TGCAGCGTTAGGACTCACCGCCCCTACGAGCAGTACTTC,CSVRTHRPYEQYF
TRBJ2-3,NA,TRBV20-1,NA,TGCAGTGCTAACAGAGCGCAAGATACGCAGTATTTT,CSANRAQDTQYF
TRBJ1-1,NA,TRBV30,NA,TGTGCCTGGAGTGTACTTGACCTGAACACTGAAGCTTTCTTT,CAWSVLDLNTEAFF
TRBJ2-3,TRBD1,TRBV2,many,TGTGCCCGAGGGACAGAGAACACAGATACGCAGTATTTT,CARGTENTDTQYF
TRBJ2-2,NA,TRBV20-1,NA,TGCAGTGCAATTAACACCGGGGAGCTGTTTTTT,CSAINTGELFF
TRBJ1-2,NA,TRBV5-1,NA,TGCGCCAGCAGCCCCCGGGGGCTGGACTATGGCTACACCTTC,CASSPRGLDYGYTF
TRBJ2-7,NA,TRBV7-9,NA,TGTGCCAGCAGCTTAGACTCGGGAAAGTCCGAGCAGTACTTC,CASSLDSGKSEQYF
TRBJ1-2,NA,TRBV29-1,NA,TGCAGCGTTGAATCCCAAAGTAGACAGCCCTATGGCTACACCTTC,CSVESQSRQPYGYTF
TRBJ2-5,NA,TRBV20-1,NA,TGCAGTGCCGGCTCAGTCTGGGAGACCCAGTACTTC,CSAGSVWETQYF
TRBJ2-3,NA,TRBV5-1,NA,TGCGCCAGCAGCCGGGAGAAGGGCACAGATACGCAGTATTTT,CASSREKGTDTQYF
TRBJ2-3,NA,TRBV29-1,few,TGCAGCGTTTTGGGGTGGGGCACAGATACGCAGTATTTT,CSVLGWGTDTQYF
TRBJ1-6,TRBD1,TRBV20-1,few,TGCAGTGCTAGAGACCCGGGACAGGGCTCCTATAATTCACCCCTCCACTTT,CSARDPGQGSYNSPLHF
TRBJ2-7,NA,TRBV7-2,NA,TGTGCCAGCAGCATTACCGGCGCTAGCTCCTACGAGCAGTACTTC,CASSITGASSYEQYF
TRBJ2-7,NA,TRBV5-5,few,TGTGCCAGCAGCTTGGGGCAGGGGACGATCGAGCAGTACTTC,CASSLGQGTIEQYF
TRBJ2-3,TRBD2,TRBV27,NA,TGTGCCAGCAGGAAACGACTAGCCCCTCTCCCAGATACGCAGTATTTT,CASRKRLAPLPDTQYF
TRBJ2-7,NA,TRBV10-3,NA,TGTGCCATCGGGGAGGCAGGGGGCTACGAGCAGTACTTC,CAIGEAGGYEQYF
TRBJ1-3,NA,TRBV20-1,few,TGCAGTGCTAGATCTAGCGCTGGAAACACCATATATTTT,CSARSSAGNTIYF
TRBJ2-2,NA,TRBV7-9,few,TGTGCCAGCAGCCCCCCCCGGTCACCCGGGGAGCTGTTTTTT,CASSPPRSPGELFF
TRBJ2-7,NA,TRBV19,NA,TGTGCCAGTAGTATCACCGACACCTCCTACGAGCAGTACTTC,CASSITDTSYEQYF
TRBJ2-6,NA,TRBV2,many,TGTGCCAGCTTCAGGGGCCCTAGAGCTGGGGCCAACGTCCTGACTTTC,CASFRGPRAGANVLTF
TRBJ2-7,NA,TRBV20-1,NA,TGCAGTGCTAGAGATCTGAGCGGCCCGGGCTACGAGCAGTACTTC,CSARDLSGPGYEQYF
TRBJ2-5,NA,TRBV10-3,NA,TGTGCCATCACTGCGGGGCTGGGCAAACAAGAGACCCAGTACTTC,CAITAGLGKQETQYF
TRBJ2-3,TRBD2,TRBV10-3,NA,TGTGCCATCAATGGACTAGCGGGAGCAGATACGCAGTATTTT,CAINGLAGADTQYF
TRBJ2-5,TRBD2,TRBV11-2,NA,TGTGCCAGCAGCCCCCATCGGGGCGGGAGCGCTCAAGAGACCCAGTACTTC,CASSPHRGGSAQETQYF
TRBJ2-5,TRBD2,TRBV7-2,few,TGTGCCAGCAGCTTCAGTAGCGGGCTCCAAGAGACCCAGTACTTC,CASSFSSGLQETQYF
TRBJ2-5,NA,TRBV5-1,NA,TGCGCCAGCAGCCGGCGATCGGACTTTCTTCAAGAGACCCAGTACTTC,CASSRRSDFLQETQYF
TRBJ2-6,NA,TRBV25-1,many,TGTGCCAGCAGTGGACGGACCTCTGGGGCCAACGTCCTGACTTTC,CASSGRTSGANVLTF
TRBJ2-2,NA,TRBV12-3/TRBV12-4,many,TGTGCCGGTACCTATGGGAACACCGGGGAGCTGTTTTTT,CAGTYGNTGELFF
TRBJ2-3,NA,TRBV4-2,NA,TGTGCCAGCAGCCAAGTTCGACCGGGGGTTAGCACAGATACGCAGTATTTT,CASSQVRPGVSTDTQYF
TRBJ1-2,NA,TRBV11-2,few,TGTGCCAGCAGCTTAGATCGGACAACGCTATTCTACACCTTC,CASSLDRTTLFYTF
TRBJ2-3,NA,TRBV6-1,NA,TGTGCCAGTACAGACAGCACAGATACGCAGTATTTT,CASTDSTDTQYF
TRBJ2-7,NA,TRBV3-1,NA,TGTGCCAGCAGCAGGGGCTTCAACGAGCAGTACTTC,CASSRGFNEQYF
TRBJ1-4,NA,TRBV4-1,NA,TGCGCCAGCAGCCAAGTCGCTAGGATCCGCGAAAAACTGTTTTTT,CASSQVARIREKLFF
TRBJ1-2,TRBD1,TRBV6-2/TRBV6-3,NA,TGTGCCAGCAGTTACCCCTTGACAGGGGGCAATCCCGGAACGTTTAACTATGGCTACACCTTC,CASSYPLTGGNPGTFNYGYTF
TRBJ1-2,NA,TRBV29-1,NA,TGCAGCGTTGTGGTACAGGCCTATGGCTACACCTTC,CSVVVQAYGYTF